The TCR beta chain described here comes from a study of blood T cells in healthy people across ages. Notes on the study in general: Estimated diversity that came from one million T cells was considered an underestimate.

Together with a sample-barcoded 5' primer, a J-beta primer mix was included in a second PCR lasting roughly 7 to 11 cycles. TCRdb itself ran the 5' RACE reads through MiXCR, one entry per CDR3 protein. The table has about 1.5 million distinct CDR3 sequences, under 55% seen once; the top ten hold 4%. CDR1 is MGHDK and CDR2 is SYGVNS in the germline V gene. The V end was cut by 3 bases, the J end by 3 bases, with 24 bases between. The CDR3 consists of 18 residues. On this clonotype itself: The antigen remains undetermined.

The chain is built from TRBV25-1 and TRBJ2-7, with D perhaps TRBD2 (5 bases). Material for sequencing was blood. The TCR was taken from a woman aged 18-29 years in good health. Written as DNA, the CDR3 is TGTGCCAGCAGTGAGACCCCGCGTGGCAGAGCTGAGGGCTACGAGCAGTACTTC. It yields the protein CASSETPRGRAEGYEQYF.